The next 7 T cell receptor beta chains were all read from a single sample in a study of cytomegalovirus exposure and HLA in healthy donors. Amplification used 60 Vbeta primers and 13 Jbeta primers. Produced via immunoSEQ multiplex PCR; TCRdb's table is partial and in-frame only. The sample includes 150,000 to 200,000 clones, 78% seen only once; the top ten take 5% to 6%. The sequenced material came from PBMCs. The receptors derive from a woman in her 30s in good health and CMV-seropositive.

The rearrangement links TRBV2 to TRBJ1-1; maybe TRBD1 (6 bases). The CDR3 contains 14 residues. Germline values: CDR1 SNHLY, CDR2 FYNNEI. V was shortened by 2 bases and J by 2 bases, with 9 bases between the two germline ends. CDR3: CASSEMGQNTEAFF. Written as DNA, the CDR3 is TGTGCCAGCAGTGAAATGGGACAAAACACTGAAGCTTTCTTT.

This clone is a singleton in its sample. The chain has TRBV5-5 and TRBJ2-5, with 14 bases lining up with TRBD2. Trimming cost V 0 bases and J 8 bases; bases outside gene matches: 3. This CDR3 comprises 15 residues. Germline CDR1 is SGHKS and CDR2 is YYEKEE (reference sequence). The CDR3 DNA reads TGTGCCAGCAGCTTGGAGGGACTAGCGGGAGAAACCCAGTACTTC. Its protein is CASSLEGLAGETQYF. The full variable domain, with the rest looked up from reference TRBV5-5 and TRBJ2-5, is DAGVTQSPTHLIKTRGQQVTLRCSPISGHKSVSWYQQVLGQGPQFIFQYYEKEERGRGNFPDRFSARQFPNYSSELNVNALLLGDSALYLCASSLEGLAGETQYFGPGTRLLVL.

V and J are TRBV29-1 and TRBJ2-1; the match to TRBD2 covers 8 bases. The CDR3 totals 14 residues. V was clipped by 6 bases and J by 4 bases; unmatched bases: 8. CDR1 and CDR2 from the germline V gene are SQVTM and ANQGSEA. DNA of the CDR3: TGCAGCGTCGATTCTAGCGGGCTATACAATGAGCAGTTCTTC. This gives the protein CSVDSSGLYNEQFF.

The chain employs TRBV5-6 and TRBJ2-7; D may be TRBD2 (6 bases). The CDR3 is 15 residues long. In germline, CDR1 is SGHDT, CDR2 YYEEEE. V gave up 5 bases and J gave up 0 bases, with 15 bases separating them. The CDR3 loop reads CASSTSGRGSYEQYF. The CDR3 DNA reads TGTGCCAGCAGTACTTCCGGGAGAGGCTCCTACGAGCAGTACTTC.

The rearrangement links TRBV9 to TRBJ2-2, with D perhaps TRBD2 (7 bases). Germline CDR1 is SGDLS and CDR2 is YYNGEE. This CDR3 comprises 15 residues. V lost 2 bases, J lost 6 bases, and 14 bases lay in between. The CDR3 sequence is CASSVGGAPPGELFF. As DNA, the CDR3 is TGTGCCAGCAGCGTGGGGGGGGCCCCTCCCGGGGAGCTGTTTTTT.

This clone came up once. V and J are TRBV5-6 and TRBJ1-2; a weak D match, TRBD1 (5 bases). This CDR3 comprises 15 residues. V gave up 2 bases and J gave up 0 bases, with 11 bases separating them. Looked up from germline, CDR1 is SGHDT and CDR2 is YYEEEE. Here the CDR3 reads CASSFGDSPNYGYTF. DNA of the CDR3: TGTGCCAGCAGCTTTGGTGACAGCCCTAACTATGGCTACACCTTC.

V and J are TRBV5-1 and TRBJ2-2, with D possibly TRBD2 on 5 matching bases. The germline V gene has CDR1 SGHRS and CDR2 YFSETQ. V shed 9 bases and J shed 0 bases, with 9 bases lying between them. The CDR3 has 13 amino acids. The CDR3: CATGKTNTGELFF. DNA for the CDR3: TGCGCCACCGGGAAAACGAACACCGGGGAGCTGTTTTTT. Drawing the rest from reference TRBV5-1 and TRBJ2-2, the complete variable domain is KAGVTQTPRYLIKTRGQQVTLSCSPISGHRSVSWYQQTPGQGLQFLFEYFSETQRNKGNFPGRFSGRQFSNSRSEMNVSTLELGDSALYLCATGKTNTGELFFGEGSRLTVL.